A single sample gave rise to the 21 T cell receptor beta chains below, sequenced in a study of T cell responses to AZD1222 COVID-19 vaccine. Assay: immunoSEQ multiplex PCR; the TCRdb copy retains only in-frame clones and omits some. Of 100,000 or so clones in the sample, 80% to 95% were seen once. The source was peripheral blood, collected on day 0 of AZD1222 vaccination. These receptors all stem from an adult in good health.

This chain joins TRBV5-1 and TRBJ1-2; no clear D. The CDR3 is made up of 14 amino acids. The ends were cut back, 0 bases at V and 9 bases at J, with 15 bases in the middle. Germline V CDR1 and CDR2: SGHRS, YFSETQ. The CDR3 region is CASSLESTPSSYTF. For the CDR3, the DNA is TGCGCCAGCAGCTTGGAGTCCACTCCGAGCAGCTACACCTTC.

V gene TRBV30 combines with J gene TRBJ2-3; 8 bases match TRBD2. The germline gives CDR1 GTSNPN, CDR2 SVGIG (reference sequence). This CDR3 has 17 residues. Losses at the gene ends were 0 bases for V and 0 bases for J; bases not matched to a gene: 8. The CDR3 coding sequence is TGTGCCTGGAGTGTACGTCGTAGCGGGGCCAGCACAGATACGCAGTATTTT. It translates to CAWSVRRSGASTDTQYF. The entire variable domain, with the rest obtained from reference TRBV30 and TRBJ2-3, is as follows: SQTIHQWPATLVQPVGSPLSLECTVEGTSNPNLYWYRQAAGRGLQLLFYSVGIGQISSEVPQNLSASRPQDRQFILSSKKLLLSDSGFYLCAWSVRRSGASTDTQYFGPGTRLTVL.

The table lists this clone with a count of one. This chain connects TRBV27 to TRBJ2-7; 8 bases are a match to TRBD2. This CDR3 spans 15 amino acids. CDR1 and CDR2 from the germline V gene are MNHEY and SMNVEV (reference sequence). Trimming cost V 6 bases and J 5 bases; bases outside gene matches: 12. CDR3 sequence reads: CASRSDGGASDEQYF. The CDR3 DNA reads TGTGCCAGCAGGTCCGACGGGGGGGCAAGCGACGAGCAGTACTTC.

This clone was counted once. The chain couples TRBV3-1 (or the pseudogene TRBV3-2) to TRBJ2-7, with D possibly matching TRBD2 (5 bases). Germline CDR1 LGHDT, CDR2 YNNKEL (reference sequence). With 5 bases removed from V and 2 bases from J, the gap between germline ends came to 13 bases. This CDR3 spans 14 amino acids. CDR3 nucleotides: TGTGCCAGCAGCGGCCTAGAGGAGGCCTACGAGCAGTACTTC. Translated: CASSGLEEAYEQYF.

The rearrangement joins TRBV15 to TRBJ2-2; 9 bases line up with TRBD1. The CDR3 is made up of 18 amino acids. In germline, CDR1 is LNHNV, CDR2 YYDKDF (reference sequence). Trimming cost V 2 bases and J 7 bases; bases outside gene matches: 14. The CDR3 DNA reads TGTGCCACCAGCAGACGTACAGGGGGCCCGGGAAAACTCGGGGAGCTGTTTTTT. This encodes CATSRRTGGPGKLGELFF. Filled out from reference TRBV15 and TRBJ2-2, the complete variable domain reads DAMVIQNPRYQVTQFGKPVTLSCSQTLNHNVMYWYQQKSSQAPKLLFHYYDKDFNNEADTPDNFQSRRPNTSFCFLDIRSPGLGDTAMYLCATSRRTGGPGKLGELFFGEGSRLTVL.

The CDR3 bases are TGTGCCAGTAGTAGGGGGACGGGACATGGAAACACCATATATTTT. Translated: CASSRGTGHGNTIYF. The chain links TRBV19 to TRBJ1-3, with a possible D match to TRBD1 (6 bases). This CDR3 has 15 residues. V gave up 4 bases and J gave up 3 bases, with 13 bases separating them. CDR1 and CDR2 from the germline V gene are LNHDA and SQIVND (reference sequence).

The chain joins TRBV29-1 to TRBJ2-2, with D possibly being TRBD1 or TRBD2 (5 bases each). Germline V gives CDR1 SQVTM, CDR2 ANQGSEA. The CDR3 length is 13 residues. Trimming cost V 4 bases and J 4 bases, with 10 bases left between them. As DNA, the CDR3 is TGCAGCGTTGGGGGGTTGATCACCGGGGAGCTGTTTTTT. Translation: CSVGGLITGELFF.

This chain connects TRBV15 to TRBJ1-3; D gene uncertain. The CDR3 sequence is 12 residues long. Looked up from germline, CDR1 is LNHNV and CDR2 is YYDKDF (reference sequence). Trimming removed 10 bases from V and 0 bases from J, with 7 bases in between. The CDR3 DNA is TGTGCCAGTGGGAGCTCTGGAAACACCATATATTTT. This gives the protein CASGSSGNTIYF.

V usage is TRBV27 and J usage is TRBJ2-7; 9 nucleotides align to TRBD1. The V gene's germline CDR1 is MNHEY and CDR2 SMNVEV (reference sequence). This CDR3 region has 15 residues. V was clipped by 5 bases and J by 1 base; unmatched bases: 6. CDR3 DNA sequence: TGTGCCAGCAGTCCCGGGACAGGGTGGTCCTACGAGCAGTACTTC. Protein product: CASSPGTGWSYEQYF.

The chain has TRBV4-1 and TRBJ1-4; no clear D. CDR3 size: 16 residues. Trimming took off 1 base at V and 0 bases at J, with 9 bases between the two ends. Germline CDR1 reads MGHRA; CDR2 reads YSYEKL. CDR3 loop: CASSQGSLTTNEKLFF. CDR3 in DNA: TGCGCCAGCAGCCAAGGGAGCCTCACAACTAATGAAAAACTGTTTTTT.

The chain couples TRBV19 to TRBJ2-1; TRBD2 matches 11 bases. The J segment lost 5 bases and the V segment lost 6 bases, leaving 12 bases of the junction unmatched. In germline, CDR1 is LNHDA, CDR2 SQIVND (reference sequence). This CDR3 comprises 17 residues. DNA of the CDR3: TGTGCCAGTAGATCCCTCCCGGGACTAGCGGTTGACAATGAGCAGTTCTTC. Its translation is CASRSLPGLAVDNEQFF. Together with reference TRBV19 and TRBJ2-1, the CDR3 gives the full variable domain: DGGITQSPKYLFRKEGQNVTLSCEQNLNHDAMYWYRQDPGQGLRLIYYSQIVNDFQKGDIAEGYSVSREKKESFPLTVTSAQKNPTAFYLCASRSLPGLAVDNEQFFGPGTRLTVL.

V is TRBV6-6 and J is TRBJ1-5; tentative D call: TRBD1 (5 bases). V was cut by 2 bases and J by 4 bases, with 12 bases left in between. This CDR3 spans 15 amino acids. The V gene's germline CDR1 is MNHNY and CDR2 SVGAGI (reference sequence). CDR3 loop: CASSYLGEPNQPQHF. CDR3 DNA: TGTGCCAGCAGTTACCTAGGGGAGCCTAATCAGCCCCAGCATTTT.

The chain links TRBV10-3 to TRBJ2-7; unclear D gene. Germline V gene sequence: CDR1 ENHRY, CDR2 SYGVKD. V lost 4 bases and J lost 0, with 13 bases in between. The CDR3 loop spans 15 amino acids. CDR3 nucleotides: TGTGCCATCAGTGGGGTGACCGAGAGCTCCTACGAGCAGTACTTC. It codes for CAISGVTESSYEQYF.

The rearrangement joins TRBV6-5 to TRBJ2-7; D is unclear. The CDR3 runs to 14 residues. V lost 2 bases to trimming and J lost 4 bases, with 12 bases between them. The germline V gene has CDR1 MNHEY and CDR2 SVGAGI. The CDR3 sequence is CASSYAPTAYEQYF. The DNA of the CDR3 is TGTGCCAGCAGTTACGCTCCCACGGCGTACGAGCAGTACTTC.

The chain is built from TRBV28 and TRBJ1-1; D not certain. In germline, CDR1 is MDHEN, CDR2 SYDVKM. Trimming took off 3 bases at V and 4 bases at J, with 9 bases between the two ends. The CDR3 is made up of 13 amino acids. DNA of the CDR3: TGTGCCAGCAGTTTTGCTTATCTCACTGAAGCTTTCTTT. Amino acids: CASSFAYLTEAFF.

This chain connects TRBV5-5 to TRBJ2-7; D may be TRBD2 (6 bases). CDR1 is SGHKS, CDR2 YYEKEE, per germline (reference sequence). V was trimmed by 1 base and J by 2 bases, leaving 10 bases between them. The CDR3 has 14 residues. CDR3 DNA: TGTGCCAGCAGCTTGTCCGGCGGGGCCTACGAGCAGTACTTC. Protein sequence: CASSLSGGAYEQYF. The entire variable domain, with the rest obtained from reference TRBV5-5 and TRBJ2-7, is as follows: DAGVTQSPTHLIKTRGQQVTLRCSPISGHKSVSWYQQVLGQGPQFIFQYYEKEERGRGNFPDRFSARQFPNYSSELNVNALLLGDSALYLCASSLSGGAYEQYFGPGTRLTVT.

The CDR3 reads CASSPSTGLSYEQYF. The CDR3 nucleotides are TGTGCCAGCAGCCCGTCGACAGGGTTAAGTTACGAGCAGTACTTC. The V and J genes are TRBV7-9 and TRBJ2-7, with 7 nucleotides matching TRBD1. The CDR3 has 15 residues. Germline V gene sequence: CDR1 SEHNR, CDR2 FQNEAQ (reference sequence). The junction had 11 bases not matched to a gene; V was cut back by 5 bases and J by 4 bases.

The chain links TRBV30 to TRBJ2-2; perhaps TRBD1 as D (6 bases). In germline, CDR1 is GTSNPN, CDR2 SVGIG (reference sequence). The CDR3 loop spans 14 amino acids. V lost 5 bases and J 1 base, leaving 11 bases between the germline ends. The CDR3 DNA sequence: TGTGCCTGGTCCATACAGGGGAACACCGGGGAGCTGTTTTTT. Protein sequence: CAWSIQGNTGELFF.

The rearrangement links TRBV6-1 to TRBJ1-3; D is unresolved. There are 14 residues in the CDR3. Per the germline V gene, CDR1 is MNHNS and CDR2 is SASEGT. Trimming left V 3 bases short and J 0 bases short, with 6 bases between. CDR3 loop: CASSEASSGNTIYF. For the CDR3, the DNA is TGTGCCAGCAGTGAGGCAAGCTCTGGAAACACCATATATTTT.

The rearrangement links TRBV9 to TRBJ1-5; unclear D gene. The CDR3 covers 15 residues. Trimming took off 2 bases at V and 4 bases at J, with 13 bases between the two ends. The germline V gene has CDR1 SGDLS and CDR2 YYNGEE. The CDR3 coding sequence is TGTGCCAGCAGCGTGTTAGGGTCGGAAAATCAGCCCCAGCATTTT. Amino acids: CASSVLGSENQPQHF.

The chain combines TRBV7-9 with TRBJ2-3; TRBD2 matches 15 bases. CDR1 SEHNR and CDR2 FQNEAQ come from the germline V gene (reference sequence). The CDR3 runs 18 residues. The V gene end was trimmed by 3 bases and the J gene end by 2 bases; junction bases not matched to a gene: 6. CDR3 nucleotides: TGTGCCAGCAGCTTCCGCGGGACTAGCGGGAGGCCCACAGATACGCAGTATTTT. Amino acids: CASSFRGTSGRPTDTQYF.